This T cell receptor beta chain was identified during a study of sequential checkpoint blockade in melanoma. Assay: immunoSEQ multiplex PCR; the TCRdb copy retains only in-frame clones and omits some. The table has 40,000 or so clones, 75% to 90% seen once. Treatment reported: randomized to nivolumab then ipilimumab (arm A) or the reverse (arm B). Patients had received no earlier DNA-damaging chemotherapy. The sequencing here drew on CD8+ T cells sorted from blood (inferred from file names), taken from a patient given nivolumab and ipilimumab in sequence. This clonotype originated in a human donor with melanoma.

In DNA, the CDR3 is TGTGCCAGCAGTTTAGTGGGAGTGTTTGAGACCCAGTACTTC. Translation: CASSLVGVFETQYF. The J gene is TRBJ2-5, the V gene TRBV27, with D possibly being TRBD2 (5 bases). Per germline, CDR1 MNHEY and CDR2 SMNVEV (reference sequence). The CDR3 length is 14 residues. V lost 2 bases to trimming and J lost 5 bases, with 12 bases between them.